These 27 T cell receptor beta chains came from one sample sequenced in a study of identical twins. TCRdb redid the calling of the 5' RACE reads with MiXCR, one entry per CDR3 protein. The table lists around 340,000 distinct CDR3 sequences, approximately 8.7% of them singletons. What was sequenced was naive T cells sorted from blood. The source of these receptors is a woman between 45 and 65 years old in good health.

This clonotype was detected a few times. The V gene is TRBV2, the J gene TRBJ2-4; D not resolved. The CDR3 totals 15 residues. Trimming cost V 2 bases and J 3 bases, with 11 bases left between them. Germline V gives CDR1 SNHLY, CDR2 FYNNEI. This CDR3 reads CASSEMLKDKNIQYF. The CDR3 DNA follows: TGTGCCAGCAGTGAAATGCTAAAGGACAAAAACATTCAGTACTTC.

This clonotype came up many times. This chain joins TRBV29-1 and TRBJ1-2; D not certain. The CDR3 extends over 13 amino acids. Germline CDR1 SQVTM, CDR2 ANQGSEA. The V and J ends lost 8 bases and 4 bases respectively, with 17 bases between them. The CDR3 DNA follows: TGCAGCTCTCAGGAGGCCGATCCCTATGGCTACACCTTC. This translates into CSSQEADPYGYTF.

This clonotype occurred a few times. The chain recombines TRBV4-2 with TRBJ2-1, with 7 bases aligning to TRBD2. This CDR3 is 17 amino acids long. Germline lookup yields CDR1 LGHNA and CDR2 YNFKEQ. The ends lost 0 bases at V and 2 bases at J; junction bases unmatched: 7. The CDR3 sequence is CASSQEDGRKAYNEQFF. CDR3 in DNA: TGTGCCAGCAGCCAAGAGGACGGGAGGAAAGCCTACAATGAGCAGTTCTTC.

This clonotype occurred a few times. The chain joins TRBV5-1 to TRBJ2-3, with TRBD2 matching 13 bases. This CDR3 comprises 18 residues. After removal of 4 bases from V and 2 bases from J, the junction contained 10 bases not matched to a gene. CDR1 and CDR2 from the germline V gene are SGHRS and YFSETQ. In nucleotides, the CDR3 is TGCGCCAGCAGCGCGGGGACTAGCGGGGTTTCTTACACAGATACGCAGTATTTT. This sequence encodes CASSAGTSGVSYTDTQYF.

The chain recombines TRBV3-1 with TRBJ2-1; D uncertain. This CDR3 region has 13 residues. Trimming removed 1 base at V and 8 bases at J, with 9 bases between. Germline assignment: CDR1 LGHDT and CDR2 YNNKEL (reference sequence). The CDR3 region has the DNA TGTGCCAGCAGCCAAGGACTCCCAGATGAGCAGTTCTTC. The encoded protein is CASSQGLPDEQFF.

The chain uses TRBV3-1 and TRBJ1-1, with 7 bases aligning to TRBD1. CDR1 and CDR2 (germline): LGHDT, YNNKEL (reference sequence). The J segment lost 2 bases and the V segment lost 4 bases, leaving 16 bases of the junction unmatched. The CDR3 spans 18 residues. CDR3 sequence reads: CASSPIIRLTGTNTEAFF. The CDR3, as DNA: TGTGCCAGCAGCCCGATTATCAGACTGACAGGGACCAACACTGAAGCTTTCTTT.

This clonotype has more than one count but fewer than ten. V and J are TRBV3-1 and TRBJ2-1, with 10 bases aligning to TRBD2. Germline CDR1 reads LGHDT; CDR2 reads YNNKEL (reference sequence). This CDR3 comprises 14 residues. The V segment lost 0 bases and the J segment 10 bases; nucleotides outside the gene matches: 3. The CDR3 nucleotides are TGTGCCAGCAGCCAAGATTCTAGCGGGAGAGAGCAGTTCTTC. It translates to CASSQDSSGREQFF.

A few counts support this clonotype. The V call is TRBV20-1, the J call TRBJ2-7; D remains ambiguous. Germline CDR1 and CDR2: DFQATT and SNEGSKA (reference sequence). The V and J ends lost 0 bases and 6 bases respectively, with 9 bases between them. The CDR3 contains 12 residues. The CDR3 DNA is TGCAGTGCTAGAGATCAGCCTTTCGAGCAGTACTTC. Protein product: CSARDQPFEQYF.

This clonotype was seen at least ten times. V and J are TRBV27 and TRBJ1-1, with D uncertain. V was clipped by 1 base and J by 1 base, with 4 bases between them. This CDR3 spans 13 amino acids. From germline, CDR1 is MNHEY and CDR2 SMNVEV (reference sequence). The CDR3 nucleotides read TGTGCCAGCAGTTTATTCCGGAACACTGAAGCTTTCTTT. The encoded protein is CASSLFRNTEAFF.

This clonotype was counted ten times or more. The genes are TRBV29-1 and TRBJ2-7, with a tentative D call TRBD1 (7 bases). The CDR3 sequence is 13 residues long. CDR1 and CDR2 (germline): SQVTM, ANQGSEA. Trimming left V 2 bases short and J 7 bases short, with 15 bases between. CDR3 sequence (DNA): TGCAGCGTTGAAACAACGGCAGGGGGGGAGCAGTACTTC. The encoded protein is CSVETTAGGEQYF.

The rearrangement uses TRBV12-3 or TRBV12-4 and TRBJ1-3; TRBD1 matches at 7 bases. After removal of 3 bases from V and 9 bases from J, the junction contained 8 bases not matched to a gene. The length of the CDR3 is 14 residues. The CDR3 bases are TGTGCCAGCAGTTTGGCGACAGGGTGGAGCACCATATATTTT. Protein product: CASSLATGWSTIYF.

The genes are TRBV7-8 and TRBJ2-5; TRBD2 is a possible D gene (6 bases). The length of the CDR3 is 17 residues. Between the trimmed V and J ends, which lost 8 bases and 6 bases, there was a span of 28 bases. The germline V gene has CDR1 SGHVS and CDR2 FQNEAQ. The CDR3 nucleotides read TGTGCCAGCGGCCCAGGAGGGCGGAGGGGTAGGGAGAAGACCCAGTACTTC. As protein: CASGPGGRRGREKTQYF.

This clonotype has more than one count but fewer than ten. The genes are TRBV20-1 and TRBJ2-1, with TRBD2 matching over 7 bases. Germline V lookup: CDR1 DFQATT, CDR2 SNEGSKA (reference sequence). The CDR3 runs 12 residues. V lost 7 bases to trimming and J lost 9 bases; unmatched junction nucleotides: 9. The CDR3 DNA follows: TGCAGTGTTCGTGGACTAGACGGTGAGCAGTTCTTC. Translation: CSVRGLDGEQFF.

V and J are TRBV11-2 and TRBJ2-1, with no clear D. Germline CDR1 SGHAT, CDR2 FQNNGV. Trimming removed 8 bases at V and 9 bases at J, with 11 bases between. This CDR3 has 11 residues. This CDR3 is CASYAWGEQFF. The CDR3 DNA sequence: TGTGCCAGCTATGCCTGGGGTGAGCAGTTCTTC. The whole variable domain, filled in from reference TRBV11-2 and TRBJ2-1, reads EAGVAQSPRYKIIEKRQSVAFWCNPISGHATLYWYQQILGQGPKLLIQFQNNGVVDDSQLPKDRFSAERLKGVDSTLKIQPAKLEDSAVYLCASYAWGEQFFGPGTRLTVL.

The table lists this clonotype with a few counts. The genes are TRBV5-1 and TRBJ2-7; the D gene is possibly TRBD2 (6 bases). Trimming left V 4 bases short and J 2 bases short, with 13 bases between. The CDR3 consists of 14 residues. CDR1 SGHRS and CDR2 YFSETQ come from the germline V gene. The CDR3, as DNA: TGCGCCAGCAGCGGGGGACTGACCCCCTACGAGCAGTACTTC. Encoded protein: CASSGGLTPYEQYF.

The rearrangement uses TRBV20-1 and TRBJ2-3; D is undetermined. Trimming took 4 bases from V and 2 from J, leaving 13 bases between them. From germline, CDR1 is DFQATT and CDR2 SNEGSKA (reference sequence). CDR3 length: 14 amino acids. This CDR3 reads CSATAVWVTDTQYF. CDR3 DNA sequence: TGCAGTGCTACAGCTGTTTGGGTCACAGATACGCAGTATTTT.

The chain is built from TRBV9 and TRBJ2-1; the D gene is possibly TRBD1 (6 bases). Deletions cut 4 bases from V and 14 bases from J, with 13 bases between. This CDR3 spans 11 amino acids. Germline values: CDR1 SGDLS, CDR2 YYNGEE. For the CDR3, the DNA is TGTGCCAGCAGCCTTAACAGGGATGAGTTCTTC. Amino acid sequence: CASSLNRDEFF.

This chain links TRBV7-9 with TRBJ2-7; TRBD1 matches 10 bases. The CDR3 contains 17 residues. J lost 4 bases, V lost 4 bases, and 13 bases had no gene match. Germline V lookup: CDR1 SEHNR, CDR2 FQNEAQ (reference sequence). DNA for the CDR3: TGTGCCAGCAGCTCAACACAATTGACAGGGGGCGTTTACGAGCAGTACGTC. Encoded protein: CASSSTQLTGGVYEQYV.

This clonotype was counted between two and nine times. This sequence joins TRBV12-3 or TRBV12-4 and TRBJ1-4; D is ambiguous. Deletions cut 1 base from V and 6 bases from J, with 9 bases between. The CDR3 consists of 14 residues. The CDR3 DNA follows: TGTGCCAGCAGTTTAGAGGTTCTCGATGAAAAACTGTTTTTT. It yields the protein CASSLEVLDEKLFF.

In its sample, this clonotype was seen many times. The chain links TRBV24-1 to TRBJ2-2, with D hard to call. There are 13 residues in the CDR3. Trimming shortened V by 9 bases and J by 0 bases, and 7 bases separated the two germline ends. Germline CDR1 and CDR2: KGHDR and SFDVKD. CDR3 nucleotides: TGTGCCACCGGGGATTCGAACACCGGGGAGCTGTTTTTT. Protein: CATGDSNTGELFF.

This clonotype was found a few times. The chain uses TRBV29-1 and TRBJ2-7; D perhaps matches TRBD2 (7 bases). The CDR3 is 13 amino acids. Looked up from germline, CDR1 is SQVTM and CDR2 is ANQGSEA. Between the trimmed V and J ends, which lost 7 bases and 4 bases, there was a span of 17 bases. CDR3 sequence (DNA): TGCAGCGCCCTAGGGGGGGGGATGTACGAGCAGTACTTC. This gives the protein CSALGGGMYEQYF.

This chain links TRBV10-2 with TRBJ2-1; D is unclear. Per the germline V gene, CDR1 is WSHSY and CDR2 is SAAADI. V lost 0 bases, J lost 6 bases, and 6 bases lay in between. The CDR3 is 13 residues long. For the CDR3, the DNA is TGCGCCAGCAGTGAGTCGGCCGCCAATGAGCAGTTCTTC. The encoded protein is CASSESAANEQFF.

This clonotype came up a few times. The chain couples TRBV27 to TRBJ2-2; TRBD1 matches at 7 bases. This CDR3 contains 19 residues. V lost 6 bases and J lost 2; bases outside the gene matches: 18. CDR1 is MNHEY and CDR2 is SMNVEV in the germline V gene (reference sequence). In DNA, the CDR3 is TGTGCCAGCAGCAGATCGACAGGGTTTCAAACAAGCAACACCGGGGAGCTGTTTTTT. Translation: CASSRSTGFQTSNTGELFF.

The sample holds many counts of this clonotype. The chain joins TRBV24-1 to TRBJ2-2; 13 bases fit TRBD2. The germline gives CDR1 KGHDR, CDR2 SFDVKD. With 9 bases clipped from V and 3 bases from J, the junction kept 0 bases outside the gene matches. This CDR3 has 14 amino acids. CDR3 residues: CATGLAGDTGELFF. The CDR3 nucleotides read TGTGCCACCGGACTAGCGGGAGACACCGGGGAGCTGTTTTTT.

This clonotype was counted between two and nine times. V and J are TRBV2 and TRBJ2-7; 9 bases line up with TRBD2. This CDR3 contains 16 residues. V dropped 6 bases and J dropped 0; count of bases not matched to a gene: 9. Looked up from germline, CDR1 is SNHLY and CDR2 is FYNNEI. The CDR3 loop is CASRGGFSGSSYEQYF. The CDR3 DNA sequence: TGTGCCAGCAGAGGCGGATTTAGCGGGAGCTCCTACGAGCAGTACTTC. Drawing the rest from reference TRBV2 and TRBJ2-7, the complete variable domain is EPEVTQTPSHQVTQMGQEVILRCVPISNHLYFYWYRQILGQKVEFLVSFYNNEISEKSEIFDDQFSVERPDGSNFTLKIRSTKLEDSAMYFCASRGGFSGSSYEQYFGPGTRLTVT.

This clonotype was observed a handful of times. The rearrangement joins TRBV29-1 to TRBJ2-5; D is undetermined. CDR3 length: 15 residues. The germline gives CDR1 SQVTM, CDR2 ANQGSEA. Trimming removed 4 bases from V and 2 bases from J, with 17 bases in between. Written as DNA, the CDR3 is TGCAGCGTTGTCTCGCCGGGCAGATCACAAGAGACCCAGTACTTC. It translates to CSVVSPGRSQETQYF.

The chain links TRBV18 to TRBJ2-1; maybe TRBD2 (6 bases). V was cut by 3 bases and J by 6 bases, with 18 bases left in between. Germline loops: CDR1 KGHSH, CDR2 LQKENI. CDR3 length: 16 amino acids. The CDR3 nucleotides read TGTGCCAGCTCACCGGGATCCGGGAGAGACCTCAATGAGCAGTTCTTC. Translating it yields CASSPGSGRDLNEQFF.